This T cell receptor (beta chain) was recovered during a study of T-cell memory formation after mild COVID-19. Study background: Largely donor-specific TCR clusters were found.

The CDR3 spans 15 residues. Germline V lookup: CDR1 KGHDR, CDR2 SFDVKD. With 4 bases clipped from V and 8 bases from J, the junction kept 10 bases outside the gene matches. Study-wide findings and caveats: A second wave expanding day 15 to 37 was CD4+-biased; contracting clones were balanced. Clones which contracted sat mainly in CM and EM if CD4+, and in EMRA if CD8+.

On this clonotype: What it binds is unknown.

5'RACE with constant-segment primers yielded barcoded, UMI-tagged TCR alpha and TCR beta cDNA libraries. TCRdb ran MiXCR on the 5' RACE reads and lists one entry per CDR3 protein. This sample has around 390,000 distinct CDR3 sequences, with 16% found just once. The sequenced sample consisted of PBMCs or a T cell subset sorted from them (not recorded which). This clonotype was sampled from a man between 18 and 29 years old who had mild COVID-19 (a few samples of this study predate the infection). Cell type and time point are not known. The chain carries TRBV24-1 and TRBJ1-2, with 9 bases matching TRBD1. As DNA, the CDR3 is TGTGCCACCAGTGACGGCCCGGGACAGGGCTTCGGCTACACCTTC. Translated: CATSDGPGQGFGYTF.